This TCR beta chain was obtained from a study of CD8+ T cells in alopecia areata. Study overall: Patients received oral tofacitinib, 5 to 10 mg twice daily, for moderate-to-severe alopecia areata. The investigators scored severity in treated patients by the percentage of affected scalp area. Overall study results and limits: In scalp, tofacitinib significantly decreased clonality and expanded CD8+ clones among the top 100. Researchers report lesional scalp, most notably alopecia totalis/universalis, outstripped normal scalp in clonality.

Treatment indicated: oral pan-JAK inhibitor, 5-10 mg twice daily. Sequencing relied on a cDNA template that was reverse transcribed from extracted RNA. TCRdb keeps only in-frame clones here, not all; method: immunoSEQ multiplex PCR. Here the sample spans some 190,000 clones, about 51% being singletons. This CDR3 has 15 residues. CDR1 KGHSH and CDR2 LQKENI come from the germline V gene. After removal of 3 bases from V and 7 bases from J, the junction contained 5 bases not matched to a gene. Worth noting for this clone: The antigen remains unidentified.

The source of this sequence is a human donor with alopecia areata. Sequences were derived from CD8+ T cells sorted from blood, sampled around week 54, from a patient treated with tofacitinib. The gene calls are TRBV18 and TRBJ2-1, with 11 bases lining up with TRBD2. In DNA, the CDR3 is TGTGCCAGCTCACCTTCTAGCGGGGGGTTGAATGAGCAGTTCTTC. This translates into CASSPSSGGLNEQFF.